The 30 T cell receptor beta chains below were found in one sample sequenced in a study of CD8 T cells in Susac syndrome (dated by TCRdb to the late 2010s). The library was obtained by the immunoSEQ multiplex PCR assay. RNA was extracted using the RNeasy kit, and roughly 0.5 to 1 microgram was reverse transcribed with random hexamers. Clones were called with MiXCR by TCRdb after fastp trimmed the public reads at Q25, and only in-frame beta chains were retained. Records with the same CDR3 protein are collapsed into one entry carrying the most frequent genes and DNA. The sample contains fewer than 150,000 distinct CDR3 sequences, around 94% of them found a single time. About 0.25% of the sample is in the top ten clones. Sequencing was done on a sample of CD8+ T cells from PBMCs. The receptor set was obtained from a human donor in good health.

The CDR3 nucleotides read TGTGCCAGCAGCCAAGATCCGGGACTAGCGGGTTTCGAGCAGTACTTC. The encoded protein is CASSQDPGLAGFEQYF. The chain combines TRBV3-1 with TRBJ2-7, with 12 bases identical to TRBD2. The trim removed 0 bases at V and 6 bases at J, leaving 6 bases unmatched. Germline V lookup: CDR1 LGHDT, CDR2 YNNKEL (reference sequence). The CDR3 has 16 amino acids.

The chain uses TRBV28 and TRBJ2-7, with 9 nucleotides matching TRBD1. The V gene end was trimmed by 5 bases and the J gene end by 0 bases; junction bases not matched to a gene: 5. Germline CDR1 is MDHEN and CDR2 is SYDVKM. There are 15 residues in the CDR3. The CDR3 reads CASSPPGQGSYEQYF. CDR3 coding DNA: TGTGCCAGCAGTCCCCCGGGACAGGGCTCCTACGAGCAGTACTTC.

J is TRBJ1-5 and V is TRBV7-9; no firm D call. Germline lookup yields CDR1 SEHNR and CDR2 FQNEAQ (reference sequence). Trimming removed 5 bases at V and 3 bases at J, with 8 bases between. This CDR3 comprises 13 residues. CDR3 amino acids: CASSAGTNQPQHF. The CDR3 DNA follows: TGTGCCAGCAGCGCTGGTACCAATCAGCCCCAGCATTTT. The entire variable domain, with the rest obtained from reference TRBV7-9 and TRBJ1-5, is as follows: DTGVSQNPRHKITKRGQNVTFRCDPISEHNRLYWYRQTLGQGPEFLTYFQNEAQLEKSRLLSDRFSAERPKGSFSTLEIQRTEQGDSAMYLCASSAGTNQPQHFGDGTRLSIL.

The J gene is TRBJ2-3, the V gene TRBV27; D is uncertain. This CDR3 is 15 amino acids long. Germline V lookup: CDR1 MNHEY, CDR2 SMNVEV (reference sequence). V was clipped by 2 bases and J by 2 bases, with 11 bases between them. The CDR3 is CASSLRRDNTDTQYF. CDR3 nucleotides: TGTGCCAGCAGTTTACGGAGAGATAACACAGATACGCAGTATTTT.

The chain is built from TRBV9 and TRBJ2-3; a weak D match, TRBD1 (5 bases). The CDR3 is made up of 16 amino acids. In germline, CDR1 is SGDLS, CDR2 YYNGEE. V lost 0 bases and J lost 4, with 15 bases in between. The CDR3 here is CASSVGLRVSADTQYF. In DNA, the CDR3 is TGTGCCAGCAGCGTAGGGCTCAGGGTTTCTGCAGATACGCAGTATTTT.

V is TRBV7-9 and J is TRBJ1-2; no clear D gene. V gave up 5 bases and J gave up 3 bases, with 19 bases separating them. The CDR3 loop spans 16 amino acids. The germline gives CDR1 SEHNR, CDR2 FQNEAQ (reference sequence). The CDR3 protein is CASSPERPGVDYGYTF. For the CDR3, the DNA is TGTGCCAGCAGCCCCGAGCGCCCAGGTGTCGACTATGGCTACACCTTC.

V and J are TRBV2 and TRBJ1-2; 8 nucleotides line up with TRBD1. This CDR3 has 14 amino acids. With V trimmed by 7 bases and J by 0 bases, 4 bases remained unmatched. Germline CDR1 is SNHLY and CDR2 is FYNNEI. CDR3 in DNA: TGTGCCAGCACCCAGGGGGCCGCTAACTATGGCTACACCTTC. Its translation: CASTQGAANYGYTF.

The gene calls are TRBV19 and TRBJ2-7; D is ambiguous. The CDR3 sequence is 14 residues long. Deletions cut 0 bases from V and 3 bases from J, with 9 bases between. Germline CDR1 is LNHDA and CDR2 is SQIVND (reference sequence). Here the CDR3 DNA reads TGTGCCAGTAGTATAGATCATTGGAACTACGAGCAGTACTTC. Its translation: CASSIDHWNYEQYF. The full variable domain, completed using reference TRBV19 and TRBJ2-7, is DGGITQSPKYLFRKEGQNVTLSCEQNLNHDAMYWYRQDPGQGLRLIYYSQIVNDFQKGDIAEGYSVSREKKESFPLTVTSAQKNPTAFYLCASSIDHWNYEQYFGPGTRLTVT.

This chain connects TRBV29-1 to TRBJ2-2; no definite D call. The V gene's germline CDR1 is SQVTM and CDR2 ANQGSEA. V shed 4 bases and J shed 0 bases, with 6 bases lying between them. This CDR3 has 13 amino acids. The CDR3 DNA follows: TGCAGCGTTGTCCACGCGAACACCGGGGAGCTGTTTTTT. Its translation is CSVVHANTGELFF.

This chain uses TRBV7-2 with TRBJ2-7; 7 bases are a match to TRBD2. Germline V CDR1 and CDR2: SGHTA, FQGNSA. This CDR3 region has 14 residues. V shed 0 bases and J 6 bases; nucleotides not matched to a gene: 5. CDR3 in amino acids: CASSLASSGAEQYF. The CDR3 nucleotides are TGTGCCAGCAGCTTAGCTTCCAGCGGGGCCGAGCAGTACTTC.

The chain couples TRBV30 to TRBJ1-5, with a possible D match to TRBD1 (5 bases). Germline V gene data show CDR1 as GTSNPN and CDR2 as SVGIG (reference sequence). V lost 0 bases, J lost 3 bases, and 9 bases lay in between. The CDR3 runs 14 residues. The CDR3 loop reads CAWSVRGYNQPQHF. The CDR3 DNA is TGTGCCTGGAGTGTGAGGGGCTACAATCAGCCCCAGCATTTT.

The chain joins TRBV4-1 to TRBJ2-1; D is possibly TRBD1 or TRBD2 (5 bases each). The CDR3 has 16 residues. Per the germline V gene, CDR1 is MGHRA and CDR2 is YSYEKL. The germline V and J ends were trimmed by 1 base and 2 bases, with 12 bases remaining between them. CDR3 DNA: TGCGCCAGCAGCCAAGTGCTCGGGGCTACCTACAATGAGCAGTTCTTC. Its translation is CASSQVLGATYNEQFF.

The V call is TRBV5-1, the J call TRBJ1-1; D is undetermined. The CDR3 is made up of 14 amino acids. Germline-derived CDR1 and CDR2 are SGHRS and YFSETQ. Trimming stripped 1 base from V and 0 bases from J, with 7 bases between. This CDR3 is CASSLRGMNTEAFF. CDR3 sequence (DNA): TGCGCCAGCAGCTTGCGCGGCATGAACACTGAAGCTTTCTTT.

Only one count was recorded for this clonotype. Here the CDR3 DNA reads TGTGCCAGCAGGCAGGGGCCGTTAAACACTGAAGCTTTCTTT. Its translation is CASRQGPLNTEAFF. The chain is built from TRBV5-6 and TRBJ1-1; possible D gene TRBD1, 6 bases. The CDR3 covers 14 residues. From germline, CDR1 is SGHDT and CDR2 YYEEEE. Deletions cut 5 bases from V and 2 bases from J, with 13 bases between.

The rearrangement joins TRBV29-1 to TRBJ2-7; D is unclear. Trimming pared 0 bases from V and 0 bases from J, leaving 9 bases between. CDR3 length equals 14 residues. Germline CDR1 and CDR2: SQVTM and ANQGSEA. CDR3: CSVEDPGFSYEQYF. The DNA of the CDR3 is TGCAGCGTTGAAGATCCGGGCTTCTCCTACGAGCAGTACTTC.

The chain carries TRBV12-3 or TRBV12-4 and TRBJ1-4; 7 bases are a match to TRBD1. The V segment lost 4 bases and the J segment 4 bases; nucleotides outside the gene matches: 9. This CDR3 is built from 16 residues. CDR3: CASSSPLGQFNEKLFF. The CDR3 bases are TGTGCCAGCAGTTCTCCATTGGGACAGTTTAATGAAAAACTGTTTTTT.

The J gene is TRBJ2-7, the V gene TRBV6-2 or TRBV6-3, with D possibly matching TRBD1 (6 bases). Trimming shortened V by 6 bases and J by 3 bases, and 21 bases separated the two germline ends. Germline values: CDR1 MNHEY, CDR2 SVGEGT. This CDR3 is built from 16 residues. CDR3 DNA sequence: TGTGCCAGCAGCCGCCCACCGGGACACCTCTACTACGAGCAGTACTTC. Translating gives CASSRPPGHLYYEQYF.

The V gene is TRBV6-5, the J gene TRBJ2-7; no firm D call. Between the trimmed V and J ends, which lost 5 bases and 6 bases, there was a span of 8 bases. Per germline, CDR1 MNHEY and CDR2 SVGAGI. The CDR3 extends over 11 amino acids. DNA for the CDR3: TGTGCCAGCAGTGATAGTGGCGAGCAGTACTTC. Protein product: CASSDSGEQYF.

V and J are TRBV27 and TRBJ2-5, with a tentative D call TRBD2 (6 bases). Germline V gene data show CDR1 as MNHEY and CDR2 as SMNVEV (reference sequence). V was clipped by 8 bases and J by 12 bases, with 19 bases between them. The CDR3 sequence is 12 residues long. The CDR3 spells CASRNGPREEYF. The CDR3 region has the DNA TGTGCCAGCCGTAACGGGCCAAGGGAGGAGTACTTC.

V is TRBV6-5 and J is TRBJ2-7, with 9 bases aligning to TRBD1. V trimming: 5 bases; J trimming: 5 bases; junction bases outside the gene matches: 7. Germline V lookup: CDR1 MNHEY, CDR2 SVGAGI. The CDR3 is made up of 14 amino acids. Here the CDR3 reads CASSVPGTGNEQYF. The CDR3 region has the DNA TGTGCCAGCAGTGTGCCCGGGACAGGGAACGAGCAGTACTTC.

This chain links TRBV3-1 with TRBJ2-2; 9 bases are shared with TRBD2. Germline V CDR1 and CDR2: LGHDT, YNNKEL (reference sequence). Trimming cost V 9 bases and J 0 bases; bases outside gene matches: 2. The CDR3 has 14 amino acids. Here the CDR3 DNA reads TGTGCCAGTGCTAGCGGGGCGAACACCGGGGAGCTGTTTTTT. It translates to CASASGANTGELFF.

CDR3 sequence: CASSYLGPYEQYF. CDR3 DNA sequence: TGTGCCAGCAGTTACCTGGGTCCCTACGAGCAGTACTTC. V gene TRBV6-5 combines with J gene TRBJ2-7, with no clear D. Per germline, CDR1 MNHEY and CDR2 SVGAGI. The CDR3 contains 13 residues. Trimming removed 2 bases at V and 2 bases at J, with 7 bases between.

V gene TRBV27 combines with J gene TRBJ1-1; D ambiguous. V was trimmed by 2 bases and J by 1 base, leaving 5 bases between them. Germline-derived CDR1 and CDR2 are MNHEY and SMNVEV (reference sequence). The length of the CDR3 is 13 residues. The CDR3 reads CASSLLGNTEAFF. The DNA of the CDR3 is TGTGCCAGCAGTTTACTAGGGAACACTGAAGCTTTCTTT.

The rearrangement joins TRBV25-1 to TRBJ2-7, with TRBD1 as a possible D gene (5 bases). The CDR3 is 10 residues long. Germline V lookup: CDR1 MGHDK, CDR2 SYGVNS. V was pared by 9 bases and J by 3 bases, with 6 bases between. The DNA of the CDR3 is TGTGCCAGTCAGGGCTACGAGCAGTACTTC. This sequence encodes CASQGYEQYF.

This sequence joins TRBV5-4 and TRBJ2-1; 8 nucleotides align to TRBD2. CDR3 length: 13 amino acids. Germline CDR1 SGHNT, CDR2 YYREEE (reference sequence). V lost 10 bases, J lost 9 bases, and 12 bases stayed unmatched. In DNA, the CDR3 is TGTGCCGGCGGGACTAGAAATTCCCTTGAGCAGTTCTTC. Its protein product is CAGGTRNSLEQFF. Filled out from reference TRBV5-4 and TRBJ2-1, the complete variable domain reads ETGVTQSPTHLIKTRGQQVTLRCSSQSGHNTVSWYQQALGQGPQFIFQYYREEENGRGNFPPRFSGLQFPNYSSELNVNALELDDSALYLCAGGTRNSLEQFFGPGTRLTVL.

The chain uses TRBV11-2 and TRBJ2-7; 7 nucleotides align to TRBD1. Germline V gives CDR1 SGHAT, CDR2 FQNNGV. The CDR3 has 14 amino acids. Germline trimming cut 7 bases from V and 3 bases from J; bases unmatched to any gene: 9. The CDR3 reads CASKHGQVLYEQYF. The CDR3 coding sequence is TGTGCCAGCAAACACGGACAGGTTCTCTACGAGCAGTACTTC.

V and J are TRBV29-1 and TRBJ2-3; TRBD2 might be the D (5 bases). V was shortened by 7 bases and J by 2 bases, with 25 bases between the two germline ends. Germline V CDR1 and CDR2: SQVTM, ANQGSEA. This CDR3 contains 17 residues. CDR3 loop: CSALGSGAGSYTDTQYF. CDR3 sequence (DNA): TGCAGCGCCCTCGGTTCGGGTGCGGGCTCCTACACAGATACGCAGTATTTT.

The J gene is TRBJ2-1, the V gene TRBV19, with D perhaps given as TRBD1 or TRBD2 (6 bases each). The CDR3 extends over 17 amino acids. V lost 6 bases and J 8 bases, leaving 26 bases between the germline ends. Germline CDR1 reads LNHDA; CDR2 reads SQIVND (reference sequence). As DNA, the CDR3 is TGTGCCAGTAGGGGGTACCGGGACGCTGTACGGGGGCATGAGCAGTTCTTC. As protein: CASRGYRDAVRGHEQFF.

This clonotype is a singleton in its sample. The V gene is TRBV5-1, the J gene TRBJ2-1, with 10 nucleotides matching TRBD2. The V gene's germline CDR1 is SGHRS and CDR2 YFSETQ. Trimming cost V 6 bases and J 5 bases; bases outside gene matches: 8. This CDR3 spans 15 amino acids. The CDR3 nucleotides read TGCGCCAGCAAGCTTTGGACTAGCGGAGACAATGAGCAGTTCTTC. Translated: CASKLWTSGDNEQFF.

This clonotype was recorded once. The genes are TRBV27 and TRBJ2-5; the D is unclear. The V and J ends lost 3 bases and 2 bases respectively, with 10 bases between them. From germline, CDR1 is MNHEY and CDR2 SMNVEV (reference sequence). The CDR3 is made up of 14 amino acids. The CDR3 is CASSFAVGQETQYF. The DNA of the CDR3 is TGTGCCAGCAGTTTCGCGGTAGGACAAGAGACCCAGTACTTC.